Shown below are 27 T cell receptor beta chains from a single sample sequenced in a study of patients and donors after allogeneic stem cell transplantation. Each CDR3 protein is one row after TCRdb ran MiXCR on the RT-PCR reads. The repertoire holds about a million distinct CDR3 sequences, with roughly 18% as singletons. The specimen sequenced was blood, either unsorted or a sorted T cell fraction (not recorded which). The origin of the receptors is a human donor who was either an allogeneic HSCT recipient or a stem cell or donor lymphocyte infusion donor (not recorded which). It is not recorded whose cells these are; they may come from a transplant donor.

The chain is built from TRBV29-1 and TRBJ2-4; TRBD2 is a possible D gene (6 bases). V lost 7 bases and J 2 bases, leaving 18 bases between the germline ends. The germline V gene encodes CDR1 SQVTM and CDR2 ANQGSEA. CDR3 length equals 15 residues. The DNA for the CDR3 is TGCAGCGCCGATGGGGGGAGTTGGTCCAAAAACATTCAGTACTTC. Amino acid sequence: CSADGGSWSKNIQYF.

This clonotype was recorded a few times. The genes are TRBV20-1 and TRBJ2-2; a weak D match, TRBD2 (5 bases). The germline CDR1 and CDR2 sequences are DFQATT and SNEGSKA (reference sequence). Trimming stripped 2 bases from V and 5 bases from J, with 12 bases between. CDR3 size: 14 residues. The DNA of the CDR3 is TGCAGTGCTAGACGAGGGATGGTAACCGGGGAGCTGTTTTTT. Its protein product is CSARRGMVTGELFF.

This clonotype was observed a few times. This rearrangement joins TRBV20-1 to TRBJ2-2; D is possibly TRBD1 (6 bases). The ends were cut back, 2 bases at V and 7 bases at J, with 17 bases in the middle. Germline V gives CDR1 DFQATT, CDR2 SNEGSKA (reference sequence). This CDR3 contains 15 residues. The CDR3 reads CSARRGTGLVGELFF. Written as DNA, the CDR3 is TGCAGTGCTAGAAGGGGCACAGGGCTGGTCGGGGAGCTGTTTTTT.

A few counts support this clonotype. V is TRBV12-3 or TRBV12-4 and J is TRBJ2-5; D is perhaps TRBD1 (5 bases). The CDR3 contains 12 residues. The V end lost 4 bases, the J end lost 4 bases, and 7 bases lay between the germline ends. The CDR3, as DNA: TGTGCCAGCAGTTCGACAGTAGAGACCCAGTACTTC. Residues: CASSSTVETQYF.

CDR3 sequence (DNA): TGTGCCTGGAGTGTGGGACAGGCCATTACCTACGAGCAGTACTTC. Protein: CAWSVGQAITYEQYF. The gene calls are TRBV30 and TRBJ2-7, with 8 nucleotides matching TRBD1. V gave up 0 bases and J gave up 2 bases; unmatched junction bases: 6. The germline gives CDR1 GTSNPN, CDR2 SVGIG (reference sequence). This CDR3 is built from 15 residues.

The genes are TRBV12-3 or TRBV12-4 and TRBJ2-7; no reliable D call. The V end lost 0 bases, the J end lost 7 bases, and 13 bases lay between the germline ends. This CDR3 region has 14 residues. CDR3 DNA sequence: TGTGCCAGCAGTTTAGCGGGAACCGCTCGGGAGCAGTACTTC. Encoded protein: CASSLAGTAREQYF.

This clonotype was observed a handful of times. This chain joins TRBV20-1 and TRBJ2-5, with a weak D call TRBD1 (6 bases). The V and J ends lost 0 bases and 5 bases respectively, with 16 bases between them. From germline, CDR1 is DFQATT and CDR2 SNEGSKA (reference sequence). The CDR3 is 15 amino acids. In nucleotides, the CDR3 is TGCAGTGCTAGAGAATTGAGTACAGGGTATGAGACCCAGTACTTC. Translation: CSARELSTGYETQYF.

The V and J genes are TRBV6-5 and TRBJ1-5; 7 bases are a match to TRBD1. Looked up from germline, CDR1 is MNHEY and CDR2 is SVGAGI. The CDR3 consists of 15 residues. V lost 0 bases to trimming and J lost 6 bases; unmatched junction nucleotides: 5. The CDR3 nucleotides are TGTGCCAGCAGTTACTCGAGGGGGGACAGTCAGCCCCAGCATTTT. This encodes CASSYSRGDSQPQHF.

This chain's CDR3 is CASSLGQIQETQYF. The CDR3 DNA follows: TGTGCCAGCAGCTTGGGACAGATCCAAGAGACCCAGTACTTC. V gene TRBV5-5 combines with J gene TRBJ2-5, with D perhaps TRBD1 (5 bases). Germline V lookup: CDR1 SGHKS, CDR2 YYEKEE (reference sequence). V was shortened by 0 bases and J by 1 base, with 7 bases between the two germline ends. This CDR3 spans 14 amino acids.

This clonotype was observed many times. This rearrangement joins TRBV4-1 to TRBJ1-5; D call uncertain. The CDR3 is 14 amino acids. Trimming removed 4 bases from V and 3 bases from J, with 10 bases in between. Germline V CDR1 and CDR2: MGHRA, YSYEKL. The CDR3 loop reads CASSPDRANQPQHF. DNA for the CDR3: TGCGCCAGCAGCCCAGACCGCGCCAATCAGCCCCAGCATTTT.

The chain is built from TRBV12-3 or TRBV12-4 and TRBJ2-1; D is undetermined. Trimming removed 6 bases at V and 2 bases at J, with 14 bases between. The CDR3 covers 15 residues. CDR3 in amino acids: CASRMTSTPYNEQFF. In DNA, the CDR3 is TGTGCCAGCAGGATGACCTCTACCCCCTACAATGAGCAGTTCTTC.

This clonotype was found a few times. The genes are TRBV5-1 and TRBJ1-1; D gene ambiguous. The germline V and J ends were trimmed by 4 bases and 1 base, with 11 bases remaining between them. Germline V gene data show CDR1 as SGHRS and CDR2 as YFSETQ. The CDR3 spans 14 residues. CDR3 sequence: CASSSSVQNTEAFF. For the CDR3, the DNA is TGCGCCAGCAGCAGCTCTGTTCAGAACACTGAAGCTTTCTTT.

The chain has TRBV10-3 and TRBJ2-4; D may correspond to TRBD1 or TRBD2 (7 bases each). Germline V CDR1 and CDR2: ENHRY, SYGVKD. The CDR3 loop spans 12 amino acids. V lost 5 bases, J lost 8 bases, and 10 bases lay in between. The CDR3 DNA follows: TGTGCCATCAGTCCAGGGGGGGACATTCAGTACTTC. It is translated as CAISPGGDIQYF.

This clonotype was observed a handful of times. The V and J genes are TRBV7-9 and TRBJ1-3; 7 positions match TRBD1. Germline V lookup: CDR1 SEHNR, CDR2 FQNEAQ (reference sequence). The junction had 1 base not matched to a gene; V was cut back by 11 bases and J by 3 bases. This CDR3 has 11 residues. The CDR3 nucleotides are TGTGCCCACAGGGGTGGAAACACCATATATTTT. It encodes CAHRGGNTIYF.

This clonotype came up a few times. The chain employs TRBV9 and TRBJ2-3; possible D gene TRBD1, 5 bases. This CDR3 comprises 13 residues. V gave up 2 bases and J gave up 4 bases, with 8 bases separating them. CDR1 and CDR2 from the germline V gene are SGDLS and YYNGEE. The CDR3 DNA follows: TGTGCCAGCAGCGTTTCAGGGCCAGATACGCAGTATTTT. Protein product: CASSVSGPDTQYF.

The table lists this clonotype with a few counts. V and J are TRBV15 and TRBJ1-6, with TRBD1 as a possible D gene (5 bases). The CDR3 is 17 amino acids. Germline V gene lookup returns CDR1 LNHNV and CDR2 YYDKDF (reference sequence). Deletions cut 0 bases from V and 6 bases from J, with 15 bases between. The CDR3 region is CATSRDLKGSGNSPLHF. DNA of the CDR3: TGTGCCACCAGCAGAGATTTGAAGGGGTCTGGTAATTCACCCCTCCACTTT.

The chain couples TRBV5-1 to TRBJ1-3; no firm D call. The CDR3 consists of 14 residues. Between the trimmed V and J ends, which lost 4 bases and 2 bases, there was a span of 10 bases. The germline CDR1 and CDR2 sequences are SGHRS and YFSETQ. The CDR3 nucleotides are TGCGCCAGCAGCCCCGCGGGCACTGGAAACACCATATATTTT. Translating it yields CASSPAGTGNTIYF.

In its sample, this clonotype was seen many times. The genes are TRBV7-9 and TRBJ2-3; TRBD2 might be the D (6 bases). V dropped 0 bases and J dropped 0 bases, with 13 bases sitting between them. This CDR3 spans 17 amino acids. Germline V gene data show CDR1 as SEHNR and CDR2 as FQNEAQ (reference sequence). The CDR3 reads CASSLAIGGPSTDTQYF. CDR3 nucleotide sequence: TGTGCCAGCAGCTTAGCGATAGGAGGGCCTAGCACAGATACGCAGTATTTT. The complete variable domain, with remaining parts taken from reference TRBV7-9 and TRBJ2-3, reads DTGVSQNPRHKITKRGQNVTFRCDPISEHNRLYWYRQTLGQGPEFLTYFQNEAQLEKSRLLSDRFSAERPKGSFSTLEIQRTEQGDSAMYLCASSLAIGGPSTDTQYFGPGTRLTVL.

About this clonotype itself: It may be a read error: a sequence one base away is much more abundant. The CDR3 DNA reads as TGCAGTGCTAGACTAGCGGGGAGAGGGAACGAGCAGTACTTC. Amino acids: CSARLAGRGNEQYF. J is TRBJ2-7 and V is TRBV20-1, with 9 bases matching TRBD2. Germline-derived CDR1 and CDR2 are DFQATT and SNEGSKA (reference sequence). Germline trimming cut 2 bases from V and 5 bases from J; bases unmatched to any gene: 7. The CDR3 is 14 amino acids.

The chain joins TRBV19 to TRBJ2-1, with TRBD2 matching over 7 bases. This CDR3 is built from 16 residues. V lost 1 base and J lost 0; bases outside the gene matches: 3. Germline CDR1 and CDR2: LNHDA and SQIVND (reference sequence). The DNA of the CDR3 is TGTGCCAGTAGTATAGCGCGGGGGAACTCCTACAATGAGCAGTTCTTC. The encoded protein is CASSIARGNSYNEQFF.

Of note for this clonotype: This may stem from a read error, because a much larger clone lies one nucleotide away. V is TRBV12-3 or TRBV12-4 and J is TRBJ1-4; TRBD1 matches at 7 bases. Trimming at V came to 6 bases and at J to 4 bases, leaving 5 bases not matched to a gene. CDR3 length: 14 amino acids. This chain's CDR3 is CASRPGQLNEKLFF. The DNA of the CDR3 is TGTGCCAGCAGACCGGGACAGCTTAATGAAAAACTGTTTTTT.

There are many counts of this clonotype. The chain combines TRBV29-1 with TRBJ1-2; D is perhaps TRBD1 (6 bases). Trimming removed 2 bases at V and 6 bases at J, with 16 bases between. This CDR3 is 14 amino acids long. CDR1 and CDR2 (germline): SQVTM, ANQGSEA. CDR3 loop: CSVESPNRVNGYTF. CDR3 DNA: TGCAGCGTTGAATCCCCGAACAGGGTGAATGGCTACACCTTC.

This sequence joins TRBV2 and TRBJ1-3, with D uncertain. CDR3 length: 14 amino acids. Deletions cut 6 bases from V and 1 base from J, with 10 bases between. CDR1 SNHLY and CDR2 FYNNEI come from the germline V gene. In DNA, the CDR3 is TGTGCCAGCAGCGCCAGTATATCTGGAAACACCATATATTTT. This sequence encodes CASSASISGNTIYF.

V usage is TRBV6-2 or TRBV6-3 and J usage is TRBJ2-7; 14 nucleotides align to TRBD2. With V trimmed by 6 bases and J by 4 bases, 5 bases remained unmatched. CDR1 is MNHEY and CDR2 is SVGEGT in the germline V gene. This CDR3 comprises 15 residues. This CDR3 is CASSSRTSGGYEQYF. CDR3 sequence (DNA): TGTGCCAGCAGCTCAAGGACTAGCGGGGGGTACGAGCAGTACTTC.

This chain links TRBV9 with TRBJ1-1; D perhaps matches TRBD1 (5 bases). The CDR3 totals 14 residues. The V gene's germline CDR1 is SGDLS and CDR2 YYNGEE. The V gene lost 5 bases and the J gene lost 3 bases, with 14 bases spanning the gap. The CDR3 nucleotides are TGTGCCAGCAGTGTCGACGGGACGTACACTGAAGCTTTCTTT. It encodes CASSVDGTYTEAFF.

This clonotype has only a few counts. The chain links TRBV7-2 to TRBJ2-7, with D unresolved. V was pared by 0 bases and J by 5 bases, with 14 bases between. CDR3 length equals 15 residues. Germline CDR1 and CDR2: SGHTA and FQGNSA. The CDR3 DNA reads TGTGCCAGCAGCTTAGCGGGATATCTCGACCACGAGCAGTACTTC. It translates to CASSLAGYLDHEQYF.

J is TRBJ1-2 and V is TRBV12-3 or TRBV12-4; D is undetermined. This CDR3 spans 12 amino acids. Trimming cost V 6 bases and J 7 bases, with 12 bases left between them. The CDR3 coding sequence is TGTGCCAGCAGCCATCTGGCTTCTGGCTACACCTTC. Protein product: CASSHLASGYTF.